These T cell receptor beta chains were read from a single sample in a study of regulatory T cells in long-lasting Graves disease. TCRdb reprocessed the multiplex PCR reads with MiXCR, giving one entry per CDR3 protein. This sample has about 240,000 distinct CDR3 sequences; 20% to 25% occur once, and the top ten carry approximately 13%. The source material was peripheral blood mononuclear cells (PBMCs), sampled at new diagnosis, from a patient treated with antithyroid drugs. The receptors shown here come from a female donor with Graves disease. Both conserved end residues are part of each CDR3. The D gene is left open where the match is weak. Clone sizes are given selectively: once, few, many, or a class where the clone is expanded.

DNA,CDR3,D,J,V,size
TGTGCCATCAGTGAGGCCCAAAACCTCTATGGCTACACCTTC,CAISEAQNLYGYTF,-,TRBJ1-2,TRBV10-3,many
TGTGCTAGTGGTTCCCGACAGGGGGCAATCAATGAGCAGTTCTTC,CASGSRQGAINEQFF,TRBD1,TRBJ2-1,TRBV12-5,many
TGTGCCAGCAGCTTGACGGGACAGTACACAGATACGCAGTATTTT,CASSLTGQYTDTQYF,TRBD1,TRBJ2-3,TRBV5-1,-
TGTGCCAGCAACGACAATCTAGCAAACTCCTACAATGAGCAGTTCTTC,CASNDNLANSYNEQFF,-,TRBJ2-1,TRBV27,-
TGTGCCAGCAGCTCAGGAGAGTGGGAAATAAATGAGCAGTTCTTC,CASSSGEWEINEQFF,-,TRBJ2-1,TRBV11-3,many
TGTGCCAGCAGTGCCCCCGGGACAGGGGGCAACGAGCAGTACTTC,CASSAPGTGGNEQYF,TRBD1,TRBJ2-7,TRBV6-2/TRBV6-3,many
TGTGCCAGCAGCGGGGGACAGAGCGCGAACACCGGGGAGCTGTTTTTT,CASSGGQSANTGELFF,TRBD1,TRBJ2-2,TRBV5-5,many
TGTGCCAGCAGTTTAGACCTTAGGAGCGGGGGCCAGGGAGGGCAGTACTTC,CASSLDLRSGGQGGQYF,TRBD2,TRBJ2-7,TRBV12-3/TRBV12-4,many
TGTGCCAGCAGCCACAGTACAGGGGGGAACACTGAAGCTTTCTTT,CASSHSTGGNTEAFF,TRBD1,TRBJ1-1,TRBV5-6,-
TGTGCCAGCAGTTACGGCCCGGCAGGGGGCGGCTATGGCTACACCTTC,CASSYGPAGGGYGYTF,TRBD1,TRBJ1-2,TRBV6-2/TRBV6-3,many
TGTGCCAGCGGGTTCTGGCCACTAGCGGGGGGAGCCCGTAACACAGATACGCAGTATTTT,CASGFWPLAGGARNTDTQYF,TRBD2,TRBJ2-3,TRBV28,-
TGTGCCAGCAGTCTAGGACTAGGAGGTGTTAATGAGCAGTTCTTC,CASSLGLGGVNEQFF,TRBD2,TRBJ2-1,TRBV13,many
TGTGCCAGCAGTTACCCGAAGCCTGGCTACACCTTC,CASSYPKPGYTF,-,TRBJ1-2,TRBV6-5,many
TGTGCCAGCAGCCCCATGGGGACGCAGTACCAAGAGACCCAGTACTTC,CASSPMGTQYQETQYF,-,TRBJ2-5,TRBV7-8,-
TGCGCCAGCAGCTTGGCCCCCCCTAGGGACACTGAAGCTTTCTTT,CASSLAPPRDTEAFF,-,TRBJ1-1,TRBV5-1,many
TGTGCCAGCAGCCAAGGCTATCAGGTTACCTACAATGAGCAGTTCTTC,CASSQGYQVTYNEQFF,-,TRBJ2-1,TRBV14,few
TGCAGTGCTAGAGATCAAGGTGAAAAACTGTTTTTT,CSARDQGEKLFF,-,TRBJ1-4,TRBV20-1,many
TGTGCCAGTAGTATAAAGTTTAGTCAGGAGGGGACCTACGAGCAGTACTTC,CASSIKFSQEGTYEQYF,-,TRBJ2-7,TRBV19,-
TGCGCCAGCAGCCAAGGTTCGGGAAGCCGAGCGGGCGCCGGGGAGCTGTTTTTT,CASSQGSGSRAGAGELFF,-,TRBJ2-2,TRBV4-3,-
TGTGCCATCAGTGAGCGACAGGGGGATGGCTACACCTTC,CAISERQGDGYTF,TRBD1,TRBJ1-2,TRBV10-3,-
TGTGCCAGCAGGACAAGACTAGCGGGGGGGCCTAAAGATACGCAGTATTTT,CASRTRLAGGPKDTQYF,TRBD2,TRBJ2-3,TRBV2,-
TGTGCCAGTAGTAGGACAGGGTGGGGCTACACCTTC,CASSRTGWGYTF,TRBD1,TRBJ1-2,TRBV19,-
TGTGCCAGCAGCCCGACATGGAAGCCTAACGAGCAGTACTTC,CASSPTWKPNEQYF,-,TRBJ2-7,TRBV11-2,many
TGTGCCAGCAGTCCTTGGGACAGAAATTACGAGCAGTACTTC,CASSPWDRNYEQYF,TRBD1,TRBJ2-7,TRBV27,many
TGTGCCAGCAGCTTTGAAGGCACGAGCGGGAGATACGAGCAGTACTTC,CASSFEGTSGRYEQYF,TRBD2,TRBJ2-7,TRBV7-2,-
TGTGCCAGCAGTGAAAACCGCAATCAGCCCCAGCATTTT,CASSENRNQPQHF,-,TRBJ1-5,TRBV28,many
TGTGCCAGCAGCGGCCAGGGAGTTGCGGGAAACATTCAGTACTTC,CASSGQGVAGNIQYF,-,TRBJ2-4,TRBV7-9,many
TGTGCCAGCAGCCAATCTGCCGGGACAGAAGCTTTCTTT,CASSQSAGTEAFF,-,TRBJ1-1,TRBV16,many
TGTGCCAGCAGAATCTCCGGGACAGGGCGGTCTGAAGCTTTCTTT,CASRISGTGRSEAFF,TRBD1,TRBJ1-1,TRBV6-2/TRBV6-3,few
TGTGCCAGCAGTATAGCGGGAGGCCCTCATTATGAGCAGTACTTC,CASSIAGGPHYEQYF,TRBD2,TRBJ2-7,TRBV27,many
TGTGCCAGCAGCTTCAGCTATCCCACAGATACGCAGTATTTT,CASSFSYPTDTQYF,-,TRBJ2-3,TRBV7-2,-
TGTGCCAGCAGCCCAACCGGGACAAACAATGAGCAGTTCTTC,CASSPTGTNNEQFF,-,TRBJ2-1,TRBV7-3,many
TGTGCCACCAGTCGGGACACCATGGGGGACACTGAAGCTTTCTTT,CATSRDTMGDTEAFF,-,TRBJ1-1,TRBV24-1,many
TGTGCCAGCAGTCTACAGGCTCGTGGCACCGGGGAGCTGTTTTTT,CASSLQARGTGELFF,-,TRBJ2-2,TRBV7-2,many
TGTGCCAGCAGTTACATAGACGAGCAGTACTTC,CASSYIDEQYF,-,TRBJ2-7,TRBV6-2/TRBV6-3,many
TGTGCCAGCAGCTTGGAATCGGGGCCCTCCTACGAGCAGTACTTC,CASSLESGPSYEQYF,-,TRBJ2-7,TRBV5-5,-
TGTGCCAGCAGCCGCAGGGCTGGGAACACTGAAGCTTTCTTT,CASSRRAGNTEAFF,-,TRBJ1-1,TRBV16,many
TGTGCCAGCAGCGCGGACGCGGGAGTCTTCTACGAGCAGTACTTC,CASSADAGVFYEQYF,TRBD2,TRBJ2-7,TRBV7-9,many
TGTGCCAGCAACCCCTGGGCAGGGGGTAAGAACACTGAAGCTTTCTTT,CASNPWAGGKNTEAFF,TRBD1,TRBJ1-1,TRBV6-1,many
TGCAGTGCTAGCGAACTAGCGGGAGGGGAGCAGTACTTC,CSASELAGGEQYF,TRBD2,TRBJ2-7,TRBV20-1,many
TGTGCCAGCAGTTACTCGACGCTAGAGACCCAGTACTTC,CASSYSTLETQYF,-,TRBJ2-5,TRBV6-5,many
TGCGCCAGCAGCTTGGCAGGGAAGGTGGGGACTGAAGCTTTCTTT,CASSLAGKVGTEAFF,-,TRBJ1-1,TRBV5-1,many
TGTGCCAGCAGCTTAATATTCAGCGGGGTGTACAATGAGCAGTTCTTC,CASSLIFSGVYNEQFF,TRBD2,TRBJ2-1,TRBV7-6,-
TGTGCCAGCAGCCCCGGGACCGTAATCTCCTACGAGCAGTACTTC,CASSPGTVISYEQYF,-,TRBJ2-7,TRBV6-2/TRBV6-3,-
TGCAGTGCTAGAGTGGTAGGATACAATGAGCAGTTCTTC,CSARVVGYNEQFF,-,TRBJ2-1,TRBV20-1,many
TGTGCCAGCAGCTTAAGTCCGGGCAATCAGCCCCAGCATTTT,CASSLSPGNQPQHF,-,TRBJ1-5,TRBV5-1,many
TGTGCCAGCTCACCACGGGGCCGGGGCGAAAAACTGTTTTTT,CASSPRGRGEKLFF,-,TRBJ1-4,TRBV18,-
TGTGCCAGCAGCTTTCAGGCAGGGAACACTGAAGCTTTCTTT,CASSFQAGNTEAFF,-,TRBJ1-1,TRBV11-2,many
TGCGCCAGCAGCCAAGATCAGCGCACAATAGCCAAAAACATTCAGTACTTC,CASSQDQRTIAKNIQYF,-,TRBJ2-4,TRBV4-3,-
TGCAGTGCTCGGGACCAGATAAAGACCCAGTACTTC,CSARDQIKTQYF,-,TRBJ2-5,TRBV20-1,many
TGTGCCATCAGTGAGCGACAGGGGGGGTATAGCAATCAGCCCCAGCATTTT,CAISERQGGYSNQPQHF,TRBD1,TRBJ1-5,TRBV10-3,-
TGTGCCAGCAGCCCCACCCCGGGACAGGGTGGCAATCAGCCCCAGCATTTT,CASSPTPGQGGNQPQHF,TRBD1,TRBJ1-5,TRBV6-2/TRBV6-3,many
TGTGCCAGCAGCCACGCTCTGTGGGGGCGCGATACTCAGCCCCAGCATTTT,CASSHALWGRDTQPQHF,-,TRBJ1-5,TRBV6-2/TRBV6-3,many
TGTGCCATCAGTGACAGGCTCTCTGGGGCCAACGTCCTGACTTTC,CAISDRLSGANVLTF,-,TRBJ2-6,TRBV10-3,many
TGTGCCAGCAGCGCACGGGTAGGGGGCTGGACTGAAGCTTTCTTT,CASSARVGGWTEAFF,TRBD1,TRBJ1-1,TRBV9,many